This is a list of T cell receptor beta chains from one sample in a study of T-cell reconstitution after alpha-beta-depleted transplantation in children. TCRdb analysed the PCR reads with MiXCR anew, one entry per CDR3 protein. This table holds around 440,000 distinct CDR3 sequences, about 10% found once. The material sequenced was PBMCs, taken before TCRalphabeta/CD19-depleted stem cell transplant. All receptors derive from a child younger than 10 with inherited bone marrow failure, due to receive a stem cell transplant. CDR3s include the opening cysteine and the closing phenylalanine or tryptophan. The order of the fields is clone size, V gene, D gene, J gene, CDR3 protein, CDR3 DNA. The D gene is left open where the match is weak. Part of the rows lack a size; the others show once, few, many or a class for expanded clones.

clone size: few; V gene: TRBV27; D gene: TRBD1; J gene: TRBJ2-3; CDR3 protein: CASRQAGGPVPDTQYF; CDR3 DNA: TGTGCCAGCAGACAGGCAGGGGGTCCAGTCCCAGATACGCAGTATTTT
clone size: many; V gene: TRBV7-2; D gene: .; J gene: TRBJ1-6; CDR3 protein: CASSLDSGAGSPLHF; CDR3 DNA: TGTGCCAGCAGCTTAGATTCAGGGGCCGGATCACCCCTCCACTTT
clone size: many; V gene: TRBV29-1; D gene: .; J gene: TRBJ2-7; CDR3 protein: CSAQSSYEQYF; CDR3 DNA: TGCAGCGCCCAGAGCTCCTACGAGCAGTACTTC
clone size: many; V gene: TRBV24-1; D gene: .; J gene: TRBJ2-1; CDR3 protein: CATSDAMYEQFF; CDR3 DNA: TGTGCCACCAGTGATGCGATGTACGAGCAGTTCTTC
clone size: many; V gene: TRBV20-1; D gene: TRBD2; J gene: TRBJ2-5; CDR3 protein: CSELAGGQETQYF; CDR3 DNA: TGCAGCGAGCTAGCGGGAGGGCAAGAGACCCAGTACTTC
clone size: .; V gene: TRBV12-3/TRBV12-4; D gene: .; J gene: TRBJ2-5; CDR3 protein: CASSFSDPQETQYF; CDR3 DNA: TGTGCCAGCAGTTTCTCCGATCCCCAAGAGACCCAGTACTTC
clone size: many; V gene: TRBV7-2; D gene: .; J gene: TRBJ2-6; CDR3 protein: CASSLVSRVGANVLTF; CDR3 DNA: TGTGCCAGCAGCTTAGTGTCGCGGGTTGGGGCCAACGTCCTGACTTTC
clone size: .; V gene: TRBV6-5; D gene: .; J gene: TRBJ2-5; CDR3 protein: CASSPTRGTQYF; CDR3 DNA: TGTGCCAGCAGTCCGACCAGGGGAACCCAGTACTTC
clone size: many; V gene: TRBV7-8; D gene: .; J gene: TRBJ2-7; CDR3 protein: CASSLDQGGGYEQYF; CDR3 DNA: TGTGCCAGCAGCTTAGATCAAGGGGGAGGGTACGAGCAGTACTTC
clone size: many; V gene: TRBV15; D gene: .; J gene: TRBJ2-1; CDR3 protein: CATSIPERAWDYNEQFF; CDR3 DNA: TGTGCCACCAGCATCCCTGAGCGGGCTTGGGATTACAATGAGCAGTTCTTC
clone size: few; V gene: TRBV6-5; D gene: TRBD2; J gene: TRBJ2-1; CDR3 protein: CASRALLAGADEQFF; CDR3 DNA: TGTGCCAGCAGGGCCCTACTAGCGGGAGCCGATGAGCAGTTCTTC
clone size: .; V gene: TRBV27; D gene: TRBD2; J gene: TRBJ2-7; CDR3 protein: CASSLSPSGSPPYEQYF; CDR3 DNA: TGTGCCAGCAGTTTATCACCTAGCGGGAGCCCTCCATACGAGCAGTACTTC
clone size: few; V gene: TRBV4-2; D gene: .; J gene: TRBJ2-7; CDR3 protein: CASSQDLDGSYEQYF; CDR3 DNA: TGTGCCAGCAGCCAAGATTTGGACGGTTCCTACGAGCAGTACTTC
clone size: many; V gene: TRBV5-1; D gene: .; J gene: TRBJ2-3; CDR3 protein: CASSLEGTESTDTQYF; CDR3 DNA: TGCGCCAGCAGCTTGGAGGGGACGGAGAGCACAGATACGCAGTATTTT
clone size: many; V gene: TRBV6-1; D gene: .; J gene: TRBJ2-5; CDR3 protein: CASSPRGVPRETQYF; CDR3 DNA: TGTGCCAGCAGCCCCCGGGGAGTACCCCGAGAGACCCAGTACTTC
clone size: many; V gene: TRBV5-1; D gene: .; J gene: TRBJ2-6; CDR3 protein: CASSLVAAGANVLTF; CDR3 DNA: TGCGCCAGCAGCCTTGTAGCGGCTGGGGCCAACGTCCTGACTTTC
clone size: .; V gene: TRBV12-3/TRBV12-4; D gene: .; J gene: TRBJ2-7; CDR3 protein: CAGSSDLYEQYF; CDR3 DNA: TGTGCCGGCAGTTCAGACTTGTACGAGCAGTACTTC
clone size: many; V gene: TRBV24-1; D gene: .; J gene: TRBJ2-1; CDR3 protein: CATSDYQPYNEQFF; CDR3 DNA: TGTGCCACCAGTGATTATCAGCCTTACAATGAGCAGTTCTTC
clone size: many; V gene: TRBV20-1; D gene: .; J gene: TRBJ2-5; CDR3 protein: CSPVGAGQETQYF; CDR3 DNA: TGCAGTCCGGTTGGGGCGGGCCAAGAGACCCAGTACTTC
clone size: .; V gene: TRBV10-1; D gene: .; J gene: TRBJ2-3; CDR3 protein: CASSPGLGGLTDTQYF; CDR3 DNA: TGCGCCAGCAGCCCCGGGCTTGGGGGGCTCACAGATACGCAGTATTTT
clone size: .; V gene: TRBV7-9; D gene: .; J gene: TRBJ1-1; CDR3 protein: CASSPLSGSVRGTEAFF; CDR3 DNA: TGTGCCAGCAGCCCCCTTTCGGGGTCCGTAAGAGGCACTGAAGCTTTCTTT
clone size: many; V gene: TRBV11-2; D gene: .; J gene: TRBJ2-1; CDR3 protein: CASSLGRQGRAGPYNEQFF; CDR3 DNA: TGTGCCAGCAGCTTAGGTCGGCAGGGGAGAGCCGGCCCCTACAATGAGCAGTTCTTC
clone size: many; V gene: TRBV27; D gene: .; J gene: TRBJ2-7; CDR3 protein: CASSFYGYEQYF; CDR3 DNA: TGTGCCAGCAGTTTTTACGGCTACGAGCAGTACTTC
clone size: few; V gene: TRBV7-9; D gene: .; J gene: TRBJ1-5; CDR3 protein: CASSLHGGSNQPQHF; CDR3 DNA: TGTGCCAGCAGCTTACACGGGGGGAGCAATCAGCCCCAGCATTTT
clone size: .; V gene: TRBV27; D gene: .; J gene: TRBJ2-7; CDR3 protein: CASSWKDMYEQYF; CDR3 DNA: TGTGCCAGCAGTTGGAAAGACATGTACGAGCAGTACTTC
clone size: few; V gene: TRBV18; D gene: .; J gene: TRBJ1-4; CDR3 protein: CASSPLRVNEKLFF; CDR3 DNA: TGTGCCAGCTCACCTCTCAGGGTTAATGAAAAACTGTTTTTT
clone size: many; V gene: TRBV12-3/TRBV12-4; D gene: TRBD2; J gene: TRBJ2-7; CDR3 protein: CASSDSKIGRMYEQYF; CDR3 DNA: TGTGCCAGCAGTGACTCAAAAATCGGGAGGATGTACGAGCAGTACTTC
clone size: many; V gene: TRBV5-1; D gene: .; J gene: TRBJ2-7; CDR3 protein: CASSLAGGWSYEQYF; CDR3 DNA: TGCGCCAGCAGCTTGGCCGGCGGGTGGTCCTACGAGCAGTACTTC
clone size: many; V gene: TRBV18; D gene: .; J gene: TRBJ2-7; CDR3 protein: CASSPSAGYEQYF; CDR3 DNA: TGTGCCAGCTCACCATCAGCGGGCTACGAGCAGTACTTC
clone size: few; V gene: TRBV12-3/TRBV12-4; D gene: TRBD2; J gene: TRBJ2-3; CDR3 protein: CASSLAGVDTDTQYF; CDR3 DNA: TGTGCCAGCAGTTTGGCGGGAGTTGATACAGATACGCAGTATTTT
clone size: many; V gene: TRBV20-1; D gene: .; J gene: TRBJ2-3; CDR3 protein: CSAYASLRSTDTQYF; CDR3 DNA: TGCAGTGCTTACGCCTCATTGAGGAGCACAGATACGCAGTATTTT
clone size: .; V gene: TRBV20-1; D gene: .; J gene: TRBJ2-3; CDR3 protein: CSARDLGERGGDTQYF; CDR3 DNA: TGCAGTGCTAGAGATCTCGGGGAGCGTGGGGGAGATACGCAGTATTTT
clone size: .; V gene: TRBV6-5; D gene: .; J gene: TRBJ2-3; CDR3 protein: CASSYSVGGAGTDTQYF; CDR3 DNA: TGTGCCAGCAGTTACTCGGTCGGGGGCGCGGGCACAGATACGCAGTATTTT
clone size: many; V gene: TRBV6-2/TRBV6-3; D gene: TRBD2; J gene: TRBJ2-3; CDR3 protein: CASSYRGLATDTQYF; CDR3 DNA: TGTGCCAGCAGTTACCGTGGACTAGCGACAGATACGCAGTATTTT
clone size: many; V gene: TRBV5-1; D gene: TRBD1; J gene: TRBJ1-1; CDR3 protein: CASSFNQGAANTEAFF; CDR3 DNA: TGCGCCAGCAGCTTTAACCAGGGGGCGGCGAACACTGAAGCTTTCTTT
clone size: few; V gene: TRBV19; D gene: TRBD2; J gene: TRBJ2-1; CDR3 protein: CASSPTSGSWNEQFF; CDR3 DNA: TGTGCCAGTAGTCCGACTAGCGGGAGCTGGAATGAGCAGTTCTTC
clone size: many; V gene: TRBV5-1; D gene: .; J gene: TRBJ2-3; CDR3 protein: CASSLAKATDTQYF; CDR3 DNA: TGCGCCAGCAGCTTGGCCAAGGCGACAGATACGCAGTATTTT
clone size: .; V gene: TRBV19; D gene: TRBD2; J gene: TRBJ2-5; CDR3 protein: CASSILLTGTILQETQYF; CDR3 DNA: TGTGCCAGTAGTATTCTCCTGACCGGGACTATCCTCCAGGAGACCCAGTACTTC
clone size: many; V gene: TRBV7-2; D gene: .; J gene: TRBJ1-3; CDR3 protein: CASSFWGFGNTIYF; CDR3 DNA: TGTGCCAGCAGCTTTTGGGGGTTTGGAAACACCATATATTTT
clone size: many; V gene: TRBV7-2; D gene: .; J gene: TRBJ1-5; CDR3 protein: CASSLGGGWDSNQPQHF; CDR3 DNA: TGTGCCAGCAGCTTAGGGGGCGGTTGGGACAGCAATCAGCCCCAGCATTTT
clone size: many; V gene: TRBV9; D gene: .; J gene: TRBJ2-1; CDR3 protein: CASSPTPWDNEQFF; CDR3 DNA: TGTGCCAGCAGCCCGACGCCTTGGGACAATGAGCAGTTCTTC
clone size: many; V gene: TRBV10-3; D gene: TRBD2; J gene: TRBJ2-1; CDR3 protein: CAISEPAGGNEQFF; CDR3 DNA: TGTGCCATCAGCGAACCAGCGGGAGGAAATGAGCAGTTCTTC
clone size: .; V gene: TRBV19; D gene: TRBD2; J gene: TRBJ2-1; CDR3 protein: CASSTPRGVENNEQFF; CDR3 DNA: TGTGCCAGTAGTACCCCTCGGGGGGTTGAAAACAATGAGCAGTTCTTC
clone size: many; V gene: TRBV30; D gene: .; J gene: TRBJ1-4; CDR3 protein: CAWSVLAEKLFF; CDR3 DNA: TGTGCCTGGAGTGTACTTGCTGAAAAACTGTTTTTT
clone size: .; V gene: TRBV6-2/TRBV6-3; D gene: .; J gene: TRBJ2-2; CDR3 protein: CASPHGGRNTGELFF; CDR3 DNA: TGTGCCAGCCCCCATGGGGGGCGGAACACCGGGGAGCTGTTTTTT
clone size: .; V gene: TRBV12-3/TRBV12-4; D gene: .; J gene: TRBJ2-7; CDR3 protein: CAISRQLSGDEQYF; CDR3 DNA: TGTGCCATTAGCAGACAATTATCGGGGGACGAGCAGTACTTC
clone size: few; V gene: TRBV20-1; D gene: TRBD2; J gene: TRBJ2-1; CDR3 protein: CSATGYEREKAYNEQFF; CDR3 DNA: TGCAGTGCTACAGGTTACGAGCGGGAGAAGGCGTACAATGAGCAGTTCTTC
clone size: .; V gene: TRBV30; D gene: TRBD2; J gene: TRBJ2-7; CDR3 protein: CAWSRTSGRYEQYF; CDR3 DNA: TGTGCCTGGAGTCGTACTAGCGGGAGATACGAGCAGTACTTC
clone size: .; V gene: TRBV18; D gene: .; J gene: TRBJ2-2; CDR3 protein: CASSPPWRRTGELFF; CDR3 DNA: TGTGCCAGCTCACCACCGTGGAGGCGGACCGGGGAGCTGTTTTTT